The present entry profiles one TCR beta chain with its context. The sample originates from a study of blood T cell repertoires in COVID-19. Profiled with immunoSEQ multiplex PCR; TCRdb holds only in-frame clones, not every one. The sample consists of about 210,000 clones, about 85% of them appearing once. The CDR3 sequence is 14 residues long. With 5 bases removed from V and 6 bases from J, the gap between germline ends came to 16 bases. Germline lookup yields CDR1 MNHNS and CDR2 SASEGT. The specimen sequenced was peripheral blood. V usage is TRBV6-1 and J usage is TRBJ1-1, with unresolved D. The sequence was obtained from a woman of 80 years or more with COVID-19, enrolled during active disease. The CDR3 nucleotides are TGTGCCAGCAGTTTTCCAGGATCCCCCGCTGAAGCTTTCTTT. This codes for CASSFPGSPAEAFF.